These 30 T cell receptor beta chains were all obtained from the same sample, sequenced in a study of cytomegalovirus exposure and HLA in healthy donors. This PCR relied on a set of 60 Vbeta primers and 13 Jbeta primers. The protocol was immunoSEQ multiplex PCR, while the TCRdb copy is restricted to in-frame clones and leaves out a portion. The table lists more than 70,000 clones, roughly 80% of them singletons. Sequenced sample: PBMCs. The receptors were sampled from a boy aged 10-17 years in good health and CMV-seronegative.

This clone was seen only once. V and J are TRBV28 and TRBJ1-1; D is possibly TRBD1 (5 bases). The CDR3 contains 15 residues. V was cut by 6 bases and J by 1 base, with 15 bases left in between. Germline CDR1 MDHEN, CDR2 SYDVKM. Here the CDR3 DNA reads TGTGCCAGCAGCAATTTCGCCGGGGGGAACACTGAAGCTTTCTTT. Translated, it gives CASSNFAGGNTEAFF.

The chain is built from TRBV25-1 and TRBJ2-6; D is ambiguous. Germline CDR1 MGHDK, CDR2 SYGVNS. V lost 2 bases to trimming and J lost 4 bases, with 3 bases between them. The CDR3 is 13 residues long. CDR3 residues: CASSEPGANVLTF. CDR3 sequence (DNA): TGTGCCAGCAGTGAACCGGGGGCCAACGTCCTGACTTTC.

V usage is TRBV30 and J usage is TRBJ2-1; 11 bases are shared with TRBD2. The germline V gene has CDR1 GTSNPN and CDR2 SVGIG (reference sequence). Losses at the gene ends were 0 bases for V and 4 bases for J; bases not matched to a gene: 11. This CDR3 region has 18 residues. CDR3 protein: CAWSVRRNSGRDYNEQFF. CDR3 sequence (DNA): TGTGCCTGGAGTGTACGTAGGAATAGCGGGAGGGATTACAATGAGCAGTTCTTC.

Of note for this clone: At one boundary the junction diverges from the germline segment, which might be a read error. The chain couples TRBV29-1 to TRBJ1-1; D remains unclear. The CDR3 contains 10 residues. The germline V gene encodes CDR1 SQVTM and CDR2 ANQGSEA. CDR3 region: CSAANPEAFF. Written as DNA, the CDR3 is TGCAGCGCCGCGAACCCTGAAGCTTTCTTT.

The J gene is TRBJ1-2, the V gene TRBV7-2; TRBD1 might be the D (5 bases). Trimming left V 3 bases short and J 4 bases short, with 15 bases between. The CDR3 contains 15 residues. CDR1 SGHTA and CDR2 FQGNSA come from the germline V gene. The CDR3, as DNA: TGTGCCAGCAGCTTCGAACAGGTGCCTACCTATGGCTACACCTTC. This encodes CASSFEQVPTYGYTF.

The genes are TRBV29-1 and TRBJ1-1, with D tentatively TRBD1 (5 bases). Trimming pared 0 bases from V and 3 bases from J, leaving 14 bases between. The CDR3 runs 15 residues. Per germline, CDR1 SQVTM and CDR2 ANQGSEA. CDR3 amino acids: CSVEEGAGPDTEAFF. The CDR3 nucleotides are TGCAGCGTTGAAGAAGGGGCAGGGCCAGACACTGAAGCTTTCTTT.

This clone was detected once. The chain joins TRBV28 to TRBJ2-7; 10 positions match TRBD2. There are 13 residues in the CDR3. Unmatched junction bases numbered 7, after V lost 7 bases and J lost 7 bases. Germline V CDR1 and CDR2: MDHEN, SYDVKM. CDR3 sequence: CASKREGLWEQYF. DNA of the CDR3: TGTGCCAGCAAGCGGGAGGGCCTATGGGAGCAGTACTTC.

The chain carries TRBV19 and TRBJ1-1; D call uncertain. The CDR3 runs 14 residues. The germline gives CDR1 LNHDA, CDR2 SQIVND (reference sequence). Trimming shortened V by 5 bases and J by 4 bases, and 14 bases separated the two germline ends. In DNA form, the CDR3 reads TGTGCCAGTAGTGAAGGGAGATGGGGCACTGAAGCTTTCTTT. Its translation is CASSEGRWGTEAFF.

The CDR3 DNA follows: TGTGCCAGCAGCTTAACACAGGGCCTCCTCTACGAGCAGTACTTC. Residues: CASSLTQGLLYEQYF. V and J are TRBV28 and TRBJ2-7, with D tentatively TRBD1 (6 bases). The CDR3 has 15 residues. CDR1 and CDR2 (germline): MDHEN, SYDVKM. V lost 6 bases and J lost 3, with 18 bases in between.

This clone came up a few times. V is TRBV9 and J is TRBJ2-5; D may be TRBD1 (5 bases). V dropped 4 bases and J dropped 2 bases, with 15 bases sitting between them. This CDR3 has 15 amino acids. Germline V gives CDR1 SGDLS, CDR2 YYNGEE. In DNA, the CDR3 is TGTGCCAGCAGCTCCTCGGATCGACAGCAAGAGACCCAGTACTTC. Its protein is CASSSSDRQQETQYF.

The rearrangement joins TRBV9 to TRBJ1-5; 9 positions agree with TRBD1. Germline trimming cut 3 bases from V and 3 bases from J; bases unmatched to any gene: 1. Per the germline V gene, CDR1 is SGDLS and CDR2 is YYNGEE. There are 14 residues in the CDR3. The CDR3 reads CASSGTGVNQPQHF. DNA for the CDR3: TGTGCCAGCAGCGGGACAGGGGTCAATCAGCCCCAGCATTTT.

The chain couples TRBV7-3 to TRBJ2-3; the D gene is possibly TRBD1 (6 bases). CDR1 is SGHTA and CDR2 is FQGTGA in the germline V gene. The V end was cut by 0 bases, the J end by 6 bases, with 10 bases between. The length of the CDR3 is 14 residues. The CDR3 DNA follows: TGTGCCAGCAGCTTAACTTCGACAGGCGATACGCAGTATTTT. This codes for CASSLTSTGDTQYF.

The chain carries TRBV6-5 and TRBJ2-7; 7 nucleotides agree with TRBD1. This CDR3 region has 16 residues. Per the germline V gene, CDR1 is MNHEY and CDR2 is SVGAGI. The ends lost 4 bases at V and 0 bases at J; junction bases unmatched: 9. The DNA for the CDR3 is TGTGCCAGCAGTTTCCTCCCCGGGACAGACTCCTACGAGCAGTACTTC. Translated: CASSFLPGTDSYEQYF.

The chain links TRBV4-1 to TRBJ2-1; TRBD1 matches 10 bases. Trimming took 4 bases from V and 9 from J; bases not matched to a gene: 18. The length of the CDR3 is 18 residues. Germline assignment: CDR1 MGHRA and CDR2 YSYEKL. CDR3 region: CASSPTGGNLPLTSEQFF. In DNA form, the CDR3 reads TGCGCCAGCAGCCCGACAGGGGGCAATCTACCACTTACAAGTGAGCAGTTCTTC.

CDR3: CASSPGTGGNQPQHF. The CDR3 DNA reads as TGTGCCAGCAGCCCCGGGACAGGGGGCAATCAGCCCCAGCATTTT. This chain joins TRBV27 and TRBJ1-5; 10 positions agree with TRBD1. The CDR3 loop spans 15 amino acids. Germline assignment: CDR1 MNHEY and CDR2 SMNVEV (reference sequence). The junction had 4 bases not matched to a gene; V was cut back by 6 bases and J by 2 bases.

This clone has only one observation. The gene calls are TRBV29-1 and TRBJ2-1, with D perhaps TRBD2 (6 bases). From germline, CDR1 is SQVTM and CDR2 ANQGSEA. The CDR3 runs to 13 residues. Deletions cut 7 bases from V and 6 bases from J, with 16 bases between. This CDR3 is CSGRLVDSNEQFF. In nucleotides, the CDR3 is TGCAGCGGAAGACTAGTGGACTCCAATGAGCAGTTCTTC.

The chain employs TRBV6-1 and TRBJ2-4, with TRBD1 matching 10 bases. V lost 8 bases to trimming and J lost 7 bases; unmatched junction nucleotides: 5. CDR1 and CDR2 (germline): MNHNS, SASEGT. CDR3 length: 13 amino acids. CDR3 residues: CASFLDRGNIQYF. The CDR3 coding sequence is TGTGCCAGCTTCCTGGACAGGGGGAACATTCAGTACTTC.

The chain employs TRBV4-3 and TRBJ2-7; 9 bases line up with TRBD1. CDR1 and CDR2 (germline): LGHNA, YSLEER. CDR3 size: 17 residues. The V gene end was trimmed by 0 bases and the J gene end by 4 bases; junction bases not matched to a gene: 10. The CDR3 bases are TGCGCCAGCAGCCAAGACGGTTTGGGACAGGGTAAATACGAGCAGTACTTC. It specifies CASSQDGLGQGKYEQYF.

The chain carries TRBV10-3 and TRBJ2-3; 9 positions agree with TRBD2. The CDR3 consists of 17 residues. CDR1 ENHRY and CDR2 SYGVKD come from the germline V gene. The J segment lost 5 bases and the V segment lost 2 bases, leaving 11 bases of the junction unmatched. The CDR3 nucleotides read TGTGCCATCAGTGAGGGTCAGCAGCGGGGGGTAGGAGATACGCAGTATTTT. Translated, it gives CAISEGQQRGVGDTQYF.

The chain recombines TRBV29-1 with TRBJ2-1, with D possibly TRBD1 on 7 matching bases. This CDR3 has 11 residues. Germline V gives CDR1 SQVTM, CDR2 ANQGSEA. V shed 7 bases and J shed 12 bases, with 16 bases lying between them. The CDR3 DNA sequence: TGCAGCGCTCCCCAGGGGGGAAGGCAGTTCTTC. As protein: CSAPQGGRQFF.

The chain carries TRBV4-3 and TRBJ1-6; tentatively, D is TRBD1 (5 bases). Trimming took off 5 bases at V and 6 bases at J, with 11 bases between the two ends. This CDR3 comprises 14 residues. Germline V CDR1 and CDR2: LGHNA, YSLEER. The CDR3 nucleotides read TGCGCCAGCAGCGAGGCAGGGTTTAATTCACCCCTCCACTTT. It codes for CASSEAGFNSPLHF.

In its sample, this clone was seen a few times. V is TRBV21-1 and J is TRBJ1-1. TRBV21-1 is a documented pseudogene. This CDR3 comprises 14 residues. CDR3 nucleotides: TGTGCCTATCGATTGGGGGGTTCGAACACTGAAGCTTTCTTT. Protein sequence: CAYRLGGSNTEAFF.

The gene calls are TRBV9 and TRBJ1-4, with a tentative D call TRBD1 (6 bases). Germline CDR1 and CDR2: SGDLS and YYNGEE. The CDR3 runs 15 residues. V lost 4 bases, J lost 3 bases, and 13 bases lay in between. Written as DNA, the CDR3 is TGTGCCAGCAGCCCTCAGGGGTACCCTAATGAAAAACTGTTTTTT. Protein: CASSPQGYPNEKLFF.

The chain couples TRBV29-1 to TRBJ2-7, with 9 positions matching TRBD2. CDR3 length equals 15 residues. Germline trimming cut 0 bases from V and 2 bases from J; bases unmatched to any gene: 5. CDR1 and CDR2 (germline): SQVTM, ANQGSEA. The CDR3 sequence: CSVEERIAGAYEQYF. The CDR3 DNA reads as TGCAGCGTTGAAGAGAGGATAGCGGGGGCCTACGAGCAGTACTTC.

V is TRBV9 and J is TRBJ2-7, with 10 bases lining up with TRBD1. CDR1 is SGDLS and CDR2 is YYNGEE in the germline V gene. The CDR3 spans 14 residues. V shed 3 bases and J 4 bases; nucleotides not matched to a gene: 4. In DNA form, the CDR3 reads TGTGCCAGCAGCGGACAGGGGGCGGGGTACGAGCAGTACTTC. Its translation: CASSGQGAGYEQYF.

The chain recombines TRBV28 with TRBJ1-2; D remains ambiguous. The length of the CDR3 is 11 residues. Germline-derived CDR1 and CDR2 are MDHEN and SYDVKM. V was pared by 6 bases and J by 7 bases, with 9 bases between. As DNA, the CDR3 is TGTGCCAGCAGCACAGACCGTGGCTACACCTTC. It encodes CASSTDRGYTF.

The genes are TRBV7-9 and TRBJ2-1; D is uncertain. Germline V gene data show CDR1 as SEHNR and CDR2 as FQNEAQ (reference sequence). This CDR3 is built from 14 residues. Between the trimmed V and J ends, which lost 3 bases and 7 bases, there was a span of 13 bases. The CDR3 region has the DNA TGTGCCAGCAGCTTGGTCCTGCGGCCGAATGAGCAGTTCTTC. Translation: CASSLVLRPNEQFF.

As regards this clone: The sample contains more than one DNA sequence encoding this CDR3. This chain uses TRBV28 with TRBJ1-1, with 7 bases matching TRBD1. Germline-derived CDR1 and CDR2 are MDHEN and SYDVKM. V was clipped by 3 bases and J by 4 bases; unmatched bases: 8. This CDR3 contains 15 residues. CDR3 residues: CASSLGTGAVTEAFF. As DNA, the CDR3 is TGTGCCAGCAGTTTGGGTACAGGGGCAGTCACTGAAGCTTTCTTT.

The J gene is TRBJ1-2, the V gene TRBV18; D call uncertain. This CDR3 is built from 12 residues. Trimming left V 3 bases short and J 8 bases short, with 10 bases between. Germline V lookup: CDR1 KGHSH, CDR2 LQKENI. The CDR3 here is CASSPSTEGYTF. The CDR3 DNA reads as TGTGCCAGCTCACCCTCGACTGAGGGCTACACCTTC.

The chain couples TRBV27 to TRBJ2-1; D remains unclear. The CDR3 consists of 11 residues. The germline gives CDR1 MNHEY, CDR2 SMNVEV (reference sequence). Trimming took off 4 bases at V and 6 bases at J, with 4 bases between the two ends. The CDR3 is CASSSSNEQFF. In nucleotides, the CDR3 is TGTGCCAGCAGTTCGTCCAATGAGCAGTTCTTC.